A selection of T cell receptor beta chains follows, all from one sample in a study of glioma-infiltrating T cells after dendritic cell vaccination. Clones were sequenced by immunoSEQ multiplex PCR, and TCRdb holds only the in-frame ones, with some missing. The sample has tens of thousands of clones, 81% seen once; the top ten hold 7.9%. This specimen consisted of blood, obtained before dendritic cell vaccination. The source is a human donor with glioblastoma. The CDR3 runs from the conserved cysteine through the conserved F or W. The D gene is left open where the match is weak. A row's size may be missing; if present it is once, few, many or a size class.

>NA|TRBJ1-1|TRBD1|16|TRBV6-6
CASRLLGGIENTEAFF
TGTGCCAGCAGGCTTTTAGGGGGCATCGAGAACACTGAAGCTTTCTTT
>NA|TRBJ2-5|TRBD2|18|TRBV4-2
CASSQDTSGGTRLETQYF
TGTGCCAGCAGCCAAGATACTAGCGGGGGGACCCGATTAGAGACCCAGTACTTC
>NA|TRBJ2-1|NA|15|TRBV9
CASSVLGATRGEQFF
TGTGCCAGCAGCGTATTGGGGGCCACCCGCGGTGAGCAGTTCTTC
>NA|TRBJ1-1|NA|15|TRBV6-6
CASSYRQGGSTEAFF
TGTGCCAGCAGTTACCGGCAGGGCGGGAGCACTGAAGCTTTCTTT
>NA|TRBJ2-7|TRBD1|12|TRBV7-2
CASSSPGGEQYF
TGTGCCAGCAGCTCCCCAGGGGGCGAGCAGTACTTC
>NA|TRBJ2-6|NA|16|TRBV19
CASSSSPGDGANVLTF
TGTGCCAGTAGTAGTTCCCCAGGCGATGGGGCCAACGTCCTGACTTTC
>NA|TRBJ1-1|NA|11|TRBV10-3
CAISAGSEAFF
TGTGCCATCAGCGCAGGGTCTGAAGCTTTCTTT
>NA|TRBJ2-3|NA|17|TRBV5-1
CASSFFSTAGETDTQYF
TGCGCCAGCAGCTTTTTCAGCACGGCAGGGGAGACAGATACGCAGTATTTT
>NA|TRBJ1-1|NA|15|TRBV30
CAWSGRIAGNTEAFF
TGTGCCTGGAGCGGCCGCATTGCGGGGAACACTGAAGCTTTCTTT
>few|TRBJ1-6|TRBD1|15|TRBV6-4
CASSKKGAGNSPLHF
TGTGCCAGCAGCAAAAAGGGGGCGGGTAATTCACCCCTCCACTTT
>NA|TRBJ2-1|TRBD1|15|TRBV15
CATSSPGQADNEQFF
TGTGCCACCAGCAGTCCGGGACAGGCCGACAATGAGCAGTTCTTC
>NA|TRBJ2-1|NA|15|TRBV5-1
CASSRAGTKENEQFF
TGCGCCAGCAGTCGCGCCGGGACAAAGGAGAATGAGCAGTTCTTC
>NA|TRBJ1-5|NA|14|TRBV10-2
CASSEQHSNQPQHF
TGCGCCAGCAGTGAACAGCATAGCAATCAGCCCCAGCATTTT
>NA|TRBJ1-1|NA|16|TRBV4-3
CASSQVGSVEGTEAFF
TGCGCCAGCAGCCAAGTCGGATCCGTGGAGGGCACTGAAGCTTTCTTT
>NA|TRBJ1-2|TRBD1|14|TRBV7-3
CASSLTRGPFGYTF
TGTGCCAGCAGCTTGACCAGGGGGCCCTTTGGCTACACCTTC
>NA|TRBJ1-2|TRBD1|12|TRBV6-6
CASRTGDYGYTF
TGTGCCAGCAGGACAGGGGACTATGGCTACACCTTC
>NA|TRBJ2-3|NA|17|TRBV6-1
CASSALGAGANTDTQYF
TGTGCCAGCAGTGCGCTGGGGGCGGGGGCCAACACAGATACGCAGTATTTT
>NA|TRBJ2-5|NA|11|TRBV7-2
CASSLSETQYF
TGTGCCAGCAGCCTATCAGAGACCCAGTACTTC
>NA|TRBJ1-6|NA|15|TRBV6-5
CASIKDSSYNSPLHF
TGTGCCAGCATCAAGGACAGCTCCTATAATTCACCCCTCCACTTT
>once|TRBJ2-7|TRBD1|16|TRBV5-1
CASSLAGQGNSYEQYF
TGCGCCAGCAGCTTGGCCGGACAGGGCAACTCCTACGAGCAGTACTTC
>once|TRBJ2-5|TRBD2|18|TRBV7-3
CASSLGLAGDPRGETQYF
TGTGCCAGCAGCCTGGGACTAGCGGGGGACCCGCGCGGAGAGACCCAGTACTTC
>NA|TRBJ1-1|TRBD1|15|TRBV6-1
CASSGVTGGYTEAFF
TGTGCCAGCAGTGGAGTGACAGGGGGCTACACTGAAGCTTTCTTT
>NA|TRBJ2-3|TRBD1|14|TRBV2
CASSAGQASGTQYF
TGTGCCAGCAGCGCTGGACAGGCGTCCGGTACGCAGTATTTT
>once|TRBJ1-6|NA|11|TRBV7-9
CASSPGSPLHF
TGTGCCAGCAGCCCCGGTTCACCCCTCCACTTT
>NA|TRBJ1-5|TRBD1|15|TRBV5-1
CASSVTTGGGQPQHF
TGCGCCAGCAGCGTGACTACAGGGGGAGGTCAGCCCCAGCATTTT
>NA|TRBJ2-7|TRBD1|15|TRBV7-2
CASSPSTGTGNEQYF
TGTGCCAGCAGCCCCAGTACCGGGACAGGGAACGAGCAGTACTTC
>once|TRBJ1-5|TRBD1|19|TRBV2
CASSLRTGVGNYRNQPQHF
TGTGCCAGCAGTCTACGGACAGGGGTAGGGAATTATCGCAATCAGCCCCAGCATTTT
>once|TRBJ2-7|NA|11|TRBV29-1
CSVRQVYEQYF
TGCAGCGTTAGACAGGTCTACGAGCAGTACTTC
>NA|TRBJ1-2|NA|13|TRBV19
CASSITGNYGYTF
TGTGCCAGTAGTATAACAGGAAACTATGGCTACACCTTC
>NA|TRBJ1-1|NA|17|TRBV12-5
CASGFTTGGGANTEAFF
TGTGCTAGTGGTTTTACGACGGGTGGGGGGGCGAACACTGAAGCTTTCTTT
>NA|TRBJ2-2|TRBD1|17|TRBV4-1
CASSQEYRGDNTGELFF
TGCGCCAGCAGCCAAGAATACAGGGGCGACAACACCGGGGAGCTGTTTTTT
>NA|TRBJ1-5|TRBD1|15|TRBV5-6
CASSLGQGASQPQHF
TGTGCCAGCAGCTTAGGACAGGGGGCTAGTCAGCCCCAGCATTTT
>NA|TRBJ2-5|NA|16|TRBV5-6
CASSLVGSGVQETQYF
TGTGCCAGCAGCTTGGTGGGTTCGGGGGTCCAAGAGACCCAGTACTTC
>NA|TRBJ1-2|NA|15|TRBV6-1
CASSAGLVSNYGYTF
TGTGCCAGCAGTGCGGGTTTGGTGTCTAACTATGGCTACACCTTC
>NA|TRBJ1-2|NA|12|TRBV25-1
CASKVGHHGYTF
TGTGCCAGCAAGGTCGGACACCATGGCTACACCTTC
>NA|TRBJ1-6|TRBD1|15|TRBV25-1
CASSESTGGYSPLHF
TGTGCCAGCAGTGAATCTACAGGGGGGTATTCACCCCTCCACTTT
>few|TRBJ2-5|TRBD2|14|TRBV11-2
CASSSQGGVETQYF
TGTGCCAGCAGCTCCCAGGGAGGGGTGGAGACCCAGTACTTC
>few|TRBJ1-2|TRBD1|14|TRBV4-3
CASSHRQGAEGYTF
TGCGCCAGCAGCCACCGACAGGGGGCGGAAGGCTACACCTTC
>NA|TRBJ2-1|TRBD2|17|TRBV7-6
CASSPILAGANYNEQFF
TGTGCCAGCAGCCCGATACTAGCGGGGGCCAACTACAATGAGCAGTTCTTC
>NA|TRBJ2-1|TRBD2|16|TRBV5-1
CASSAKAGLSYNEQFF
TGCGCCAGCAGCGCTAAAGCGGGGTTATCCTACAATGAGCAGTTCTTC
>NA|TRBJ2-2|TRBD2|15|TRBV6-5
CASSYSGKNTGELFF
TGTGCCAGCAGTTACAGCGGGAAAAACACCGGGGAGCTGTTTTTT
>NA|TRBJ1-5|TRBD1|15|TRBV25-1
CASSDQGASNQPQHF
TGTGCCAGCAGTGACCAGGGGGCGAGCAATCAGCCCCAGCATTTT
>NA|TRBJ1-2|NA|11|TRBV30
CAWQVNYGYTF
TGTGCCTGGCAGGTTAACTATGGCTACACCTTC